Listed below are T cell receptor beta chains from one sample, sequenced in a study of T cell repertoires in cytomegalovirus infection. TCRdb passed the reads through MiXCR, listing each CDR3 protein once. The table shows approximately 630,000 distinct CDR3 sequences, with 24% occurring only once. Sequencing input: CD8+ T cells from PBMCs. These receptors were taken from a human donor in good health (CMV status not recorded). Some clones in this sample may be carry-over from other donors' samples. Both conserved end residues are part of each CDR3. A D gene is named only where the DNA matches it firmly. Clone size, where shown, is once, few, many, or a class for clones that have expanded.

D	V	size	J	DNA	CDR3
-	TRBV7-9	many	TRBJ1-4	TGTGCCAGCAGCCAGCCCAGGGACCTAGAAAAACTGTTTTTT	CASSQPRDLEKLFF
-	TRBV27	few	TRBJ2-1	TGTGCCAGCAGTCCTTTCGACAGTTCCCGTACGACACTTTACAATGAGCAGTTCTTC	CASSPFDSSRTTLYNEQFF
-	TRBV19	many	TRBJ2-2	TGTGCCAGTACTCCCGAAAGTAGCGGGGAGCTGTTTTTT	CASTPESSGELFF
-	TRBV6-5	many	TRBJ1-1	TGTGCCAGCAGTTACGTTCGACAGGAAAGAAACACTGAAGCTTTCTTT	CASSYVRQERNTEAFF
TRBD1	TRBV12-3/TRBV12-4	-	TRBJ2-1	TGTGCCAGCAGTTTAGCCGGGACAGGGTGGCTCAATGAGCAGTTCTTC	CASSLAGTGWLNEQFF
-	TRBV7-9	few	TRBJ1-2	TGTGCCAGCCGGACGTCTTCCTATGGCTACACCTTC	CASRTSSYGYTF
-	TRBV10-3	-	TRBJ2-7	TGTGCCATCAGAAAGAATTCCTACGAGCAGTACTTC	CAIRKNSYEQYF
-	TRBV12-3/TRBV12-4	-	TRBJ1-1	TGTGCCAGCAGTACGGCCAGGGGGAACACTGAAGCTTTCTTT	CASSTARGNTEAFF
TRBD2	TRBV7-9	-	TRBJ2-5	TGTGCCAGCAGCCCAAGCCTAGCGGAGTACCAAGAGACCCAGTACTTC	CASSPSLAEYQETQYF
-	TRBV6-2/TRBV6-3	many	TRBJ2-1	TGTGCCAGCAGTTACGGCAGGGGCAATGAGCAGTTCTTC	CASSYGRGNEQFF
-	TRBV6-5	few	TRBJ1-2	TGTGCCAGCAGTTACGCCGTTAACTATGGCTACACCTTC	CASSYAVNYGYTF
TRBD1	TRBV20-1	-	TRBJ2-3	TGCAGTGCTAGAGGGGACAGGGGAGAAGATTCGCAGTATTTT	CSARGDRGEDSQYF
-	TRBV20-1	few	TRBJ1-1	TGCAGTGCTAGAGATTTTCGTGGTAACACTGAAGCTTTCTTT	CSARDFRGNTEAFF
TRBD2	TRBV7-2	many	TRBJ2-5	TGTGCCAGCAGCTTAAAGGAGAGACTAGCGGGGGGACAAGAGACCCAGTACTTC	CASSLKERLAGGQETQYF
TRBD1	TRBV27	few	TRBJ2-5	TGTGCCAGCAGTGCCCGGGACAGGGTTTCGGAGACCCAGTACTTC	CASSARDRVSETQYF
-	TRBV12-3/TRBV12-4	-	TRBJ2-4	TGTGCCAGCAAGGACAACGAAAGACCAAACATTCAGTACTTC	CASKDNERPNIQYF
-	TRBV6-8	-	TRBJ1-5	TGTGCCAGCAGTTACGGGGGACTAAATCAGCCCCAGCATTTT	CASSYGGLNQPQHF
-	TRBV28	-	TRBJ2-6	TGTGCCAGCAGTCCGCCAGGACGCTCTGGGACCAACGTCCTGACTTTC	CASSPPGRSGTNVLTF
-	TRBV12-3/TRBV12-4	-	TRBJ2-2	TGTGCCAGCACCACCAAGGATTGGGGCACCGGGGAGCTGTTTTTT	CASTTKDWGTGELFF
-	TRBV7-2	few	TRBJ2-3	TGTGCCAGCAGCTCAGGGAGCAGGGGTGGTCCAGATACGCAGTATTTT	CASSSGSRGGPDTQYF
TRBD1	TRBV6-2/TRBV6-3	many	TRBJ2-2	TGTGCCAGCAGTTCCCGGGACAGGGGGCTGAACGGGGAGCTGTTTTTT	CASSSRDRGLNGELFF
TRBD1	TRBV5-4	few	TRBJ2-2	TGTGCCAGCAGCCTCCGAGACAGGGTGAGCACCGGGGAGCTGTTTTTT	CASSLRDRVSTGELFF
TRBD1	TRBV6-5	-	TRBJ1-2	TGTGCCAGCAGTTACTCTTGGACAGGGAGCCCCCTCTATGGCTACACCTTC	CASSYSWTGSPLYGYTF
-	TRBV25-1	-	TRBJ1-6	TGTGCCAGCAGTGAGAGGGGGGGGGCCTATAATTCACCCCTCCACTTT	CASSERGGAYNSPLHF
-	TRBV7-9	many	TRBJ2-7	TGTGCCAGCAGCTTAGGGGGGATGGACTACGAGCAGTACTTC	CASSLGGMDYEQYF
TRBD2	TRBV6-6	-	TRBJ2-1	TGTGCCAGCAGCCTAACCGGCCATGAGAGCGGGGATACCTACAATGAGCAGTTCTTC	CASSLTGHESGDTYNEQFF
TRBD1	TRBV6-1	-	TRBJ2-1	TGTGCCAGCAGCGCCGGGACAGGGTATTACAATGAGCAGTTCTTC	CASSAGTGYYNEQFF
-	TRBV19	few	TRBJ1-1	TGTGCCAGTAGTTTCTGGGGCGCGAGTACTGAAGCTTTCTTT	CASSFWGASTEAFF
-	TRBV29-1	-	TRBJ2-3	TGCAGCGTTAACCCGGACTCCTCCCGCACAGATACGCAGTATTTT	CSVNPDSSRTDTQYF
-	TRBV2	few	TRBJ2-3	TGTGCCAGCAGTGTTAGGTCAGATACGCAGTATTTT	CASSVRSDTQYF
TRBD2	TRBV12-3/TRBV12-4	-	TRBJ2-3	TGTGCCAGCAGTCTATTCGCTAGCGGGGGCCCCGGCACAGATACGCAGTATTTT	CASSLFASGGPGTDTQYF
TRBD1	TRBV28	few	TRBJ2-1	TGTGCCAGCAGTTCCCGGGACAGGGGTTTGGATGAGCAGTTCTTC	CASSSRDRGLDEQFF
-	TRBV6-6	many	TRBJ2-5	TGTGCCAGCAGTTTAAGACGGGATCAAGAGACCCAGTACTTC	CASSLRRDQETQYF
TRBD1	TRBV7-9	few	TRBJ2-1	TGTGCCAGCACCCCTCGGGACAGCGAGCAGTTCTTC	CASTPRDSEQFF
-	TRBV7-9	-	TRBJ2-3	TGTGCCAGCAGCTTGTATGCCGGGACTCCCGTAGGGCAGTATTTT	CASSLYAGTPVGQYF
-	TRBV20-1	-	TRBJ1-4	TGCAGTGCTAGACAACGAGGGGAACTGTTTTTT	CSARQRGELFF
-	TRBV6-2/TRBV6-3	few	TRBJ2-7	TGTGCCAGCAGTTACCGGGCAGGCGGGCTCTACGAGCAGTACTTC	CASSYRAGGLYEQYF
TRBD1	TRBV10-3	-	TRBJ1-2	TGTGCCATCAGTGAGTCAGGGACAGGGAAGAGTGGCTACACCTTC	CAISESGTGKSGYTF
TRBD1	TRBV5-4	-	TRBJ1-1	TGTGCCAGCAGGAAGACAGGGCCCATGAACACTGAAGCTTTCTTT	CASRKTGPMNTEAFF
TRBD1	TRBV28	-	TRBJ1-1	TGTGCCAGCAAGGGGGCCGGGGCGGGGACTGAAGCTTTCTTT	CASKGAGAGTEAFF
-	TRBV27	many	TRBJ2-1	TGTGCCAGCAGTTCAGGAGAAGCAGCCTACAATGAGCAGTTCTTC	CASSSGEAAYNEQFF
-	TRBV7-6	many	TRBJ2-7	TGTGCCAGCAGCTTAGGCGGCCAGGGGTTTTACGAGCAGTACTTC	CASSLGGQGFYEQYF
-	TRBV12-3/TRBV12-4	many	TRBJ2-1	TGTGCCAGCAGTTCCGAAGAAGGGCAGTTCTTC	CASSSEEGQFF
-	TRBV2	-	TRBJ2-2	TGTGCCAGCATGGCGGGCCCCCTCACCGGGGAGCTGTTTTTT	CASMAGPLTGELFF
TRBD2	TRBV5-6	-	TRBJ2-3	TGTGCCAGCAGCTTGACTAGCGGGGCACTCACAGATACGCAGTATTTT	CASSLTSGALTDTQYF
-	TRBV6-6	few	TRBJ2-3	TGTGCCAGCAGTTACCCTGGTATAGGGGATACGCAGTATTTT	CASSYPGIGDTQYF
-	TRBV20-1	-	TRBJ1-4	TGCGGCTACGGGCTGGACGAAAAACTGTTTTTT	CGYGLDEKLFF
TRBD1	TRBV12-3/TRBV12-4	many	TRBJ2-3	TGTGCCAGCAGTATCCGGGACAGCTATGGAGATACGCAGTATTTT	CASSIRDSYGDTQYF
-	TRBV5-1	-	TRBJ2-5	TGCGCCAGCAGCCCTACCTTTATTGAAAACGGGGAGACCCAGTACTTC	CASSPTFIENGETQYF
-	TRBV6-6	few	TRBJ1-5	TGTGCCAGCAGTTACGAGGTAGGGGCCGAGAATCAGCCCCAGCATTTT	CASSYEVGAENQPQHF
-	TRBV12-5	few	TRBJ1-2	TGTGCTAGTGGTAACAACCAGGGACGGAATACAACACCACACTATGGCTACACCTTC	CASGNNQGRNTTPHYGYTF
-	TRBV7-6	few	TRBJ2-1	TGTGCCAGCAGCTCTACTCTTCCCGGGACAGAGCAGTTCTTC	CASSSTLPGTEQFF
-	TRBV10-1	many	TRBJ2-7	TGCGCCAGCGCGGACAGCTACGAGCAGTACTTC	CASADSYEQYF
-	TRBV6-5	-	TRBJ1-5	TGTGCCAGCAGTTACAAACAGGGTGTTCAGCCCCAGCATTTT	CASSYKQGVQPQHF
-	TRBV7-2	many	TRBJ1-5	TGTGCCAGCAGCCCCGAGGTCGCGGAACAGCCCCAGCATTTT	CASSPEVAEQPQHF
-	TRBV28	many	TRBJ2-1	TGTGCCAGCCTTGCCCTGGCCGGACACTCCTACAATGAGCAGTTCTTC	CASLALAGHSYNEQFF
TRBD1	TRBV12-3/TRBV12-4	few	TRBJ2-7	TGTGCCAGCAGCTCCGCCCCGACAGGGAACGAGCAGTACTTC	CASSSAPTGNEQYF
-	TRBV29-1	few	TRBJ1-2	TGCAGCGTTGATGCCCCTTATGGCTACACCTTC	CSVDAPYGYTF
-	TRBV6-2/TRBV6-3	-	TRBJ1-2	TGTGCCAGCAGTTCATTGGACTTCACCTTC	CASSSLDFTF
TRBD1	TRBV14	few	TRBJ2-6	TGTGCCAGCAGCCAAGATGGACAGGGGTCTGGGGCCAACGTCCTGACTTTC	CASSQDGQGSGANVLTF